What follows describes a single T cell receptor (beta chain). The sample comes from a study of shared T cell receptors in the human thymus. Here immunoSEQ multiplex PCR was the method, and the copy in TCRdb shows in-frame clones only, minus some. Here the sample spans about 730,000 clones, 75% to 90% being singletons. Germline V CDR1 and CDR2: KGHSH, LQKENI. The V gene end was trimmed by 5 bases and the J gene end by 8 bases; junction bases not matched to a gene: 24. The CDR3 extends over 19 amino acids. The same specimen was also included in a second study, on human thymus T cells. From that report: The donor group consisted of healthy Finnish infants who were having corrective surgery for congenital heart defects. Resections obtained during corrective heart surgery supplied the thymus tissue. Thymic and blood repertoires appeared to carry a bias in their V and J gene usage. What related research reported was that thymic repertoires overlapped highly among unrelated individuals.

Sequencing input: thymocytes. The chain uses TRBV18 and TRBJ1-1; 9 nucleotides agree with TRBD1. The receptor was isolated from a girl under three years old with a congenital heart defect. The CDR3 DNA reads as TGTGCCAGCTCATACCCTAGCCGGGACAGGGTCATCCATGGAGTGGAAGCTTTCTTT. Residues: CASSYPSRDRVIHGVEAFF.